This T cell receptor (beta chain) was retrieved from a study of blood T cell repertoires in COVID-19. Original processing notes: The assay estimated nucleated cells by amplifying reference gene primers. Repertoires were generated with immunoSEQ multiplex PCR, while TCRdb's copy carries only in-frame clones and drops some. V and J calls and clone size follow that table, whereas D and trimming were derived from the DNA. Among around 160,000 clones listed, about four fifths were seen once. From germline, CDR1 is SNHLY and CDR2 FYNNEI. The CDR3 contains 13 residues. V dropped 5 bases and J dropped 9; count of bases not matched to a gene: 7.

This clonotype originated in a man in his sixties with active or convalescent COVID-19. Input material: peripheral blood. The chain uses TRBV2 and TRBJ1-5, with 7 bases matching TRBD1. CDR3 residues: CASSSGGITPQHF. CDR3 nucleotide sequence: TGTGCCAGCAGTTCAGGGGGAATAACGCCCCAGCATTTT. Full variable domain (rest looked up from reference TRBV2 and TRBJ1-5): EPEVTQTPSHQVTQMGQEVILRCVPISNHLYFYWYRQILGQKVEFLVSFYNNEISEKSEIFDDQFSVERPDGSNFTLKIRSTKLEDSAMYFCASSSGGITPQHFGDGTRLSIL.